Listed below are T cell receptor beta chains from one sample, sequenced in a study of T cell responses to AZD1222 COVID-19 vaccine. The method was immunoSEQ multiplex PCR; TCRdb's version includes in-frame clones alone and lacks a portion of them. The profile shows approximately 70,000 clones, roughly four fifths of them singletons. Specimen: peripheral blood, collected on day 0 of AZD1222 vaccination. Source of these receptors: an adult in good health. The CDR3 runs from the conserved cysteine through the conserved F or W. Fields, in order: CDR3 protein, CDR3 DNA, J gene, clone size, D gene, V gene. The D gene is left open where the match is weak. Expanded clones get a size class; other rows say once, few or many, or leave the size out.

CDR3aa: CASSYSIDGADTEAFF
CDR3nt: TGTGCCAGCAGTTACTCCATCGACGGGGCGGACACTGAAGCTTTCTTT
j_gene: TRBJ1-1
abundance: .
d_gene: .
v_gene: TRBV6-5

CDR3aa: CASSLTSVAGARADTQYF
CDR3nt: TGTGCCAGCAGCTTAACCAGTGTCGCGGGGGCAAGGGCAGATACGCAGTATTTT
j_gene: TRBJ2-3
abundance: once
d_gene: .
v_gene: TRBV7-3

CDR3aa: CASSLQGDSYEQYF
CDR3nt: TGTGCCAGCAGCTTACAGGGGGACTCCTACGAGCAGTACTTC
j_gene: TRBJ2-7
abundance: .
d_gene: TRBD1
v_gene: TRBV5-6

CDR3aa: CASSPIRRGRGETYEQYF
CDR3nt: TGTGCCAGCAGTCCTATAAGGCGAGGGCGGGGGGAAACCTACGAGCAGTACTTC
j_gene: TRBJ2-7
abundance: few
d_gene: TRBD2
v_gene: TRBV11-2

CDR3aa: CASSFRGQEVYF
CDR3nt: TGTGCCAGCAGTTTTAGGGGGCAGGAAGTGTATTTT
j_gene: TRBJ2-3
abundance: .
d_gene: TRBD1
v_gene: TRBV12-3/TRBV12-4

CDR3aa: CASRRGQGGGYTF
CDR3nt: TGTGCCAGCAGGAGAGGACAGGGCGGAGGCTACACCTTC
j_gene: TRBJ1-2
abundance: .
d_gene: TRBD1
v_gene: TRBV2

CDR3aa: CATSDPWGTDTQYF
CDR3nt: TGTGCCACCAGTGACCCTTGGGGCACAGATACGCAGTATTTT
j_gene: TRBJ2-3
abundance: .
d_gene: .
v_gene: TRBV24-1

CDR3aa: CASSFTGDWQPQHF
CDR3nt: TGTGCCAGCAGTTTTACAGGGGATTGGCAGCCCCAGCATTTT
j_gene: TRBJ1-5
abundance: .
d_gene: TRBD1
v_gene: TRBV28

CDR3aa: CASSVDVDQRTGELFF
CDR3nt: TGTGCCAGCAGCGTAGACGTGGATCAAAGGACCGGGGAGCTGTTTTTT
j_gene: TRBJ2-2
abundance: .
d_gene: .
v_gene: TRBV9

CDR3aa: CASSLDGGGGNQPQHF
CDR3nt: TGCGCCAGCAGCTTGGATGGAGGGGGTGGCAATCAGCCCCAGCATTTT
j_gene: TRBJ1-5
abundance: few
d_gene: .
v_gene: TRBV5-1

CDR3aa: CASIRQSYEQYF
CDR3nt: TGTGCCAGCATCAGACAGTCCTACGAGCAGTACTTC
j_gene: TRBJ2-7
abundance: .
d_gene: .
v_gene: TRBV2

CDR3aa: CASSLGLQGMGAEAFF
CDR3nt: TGCGCCAGCAGCTTGGGTCTACAGGGGATGGGTGCTGAAGCTTTCTTT
j_gene: TRBJ1-1
abundance: .
d_gene: TRBD1
v_gene: TRBV5-1

CDR3aa: CASSLGSTYEQYF
CDR3nt: TGTGCCAGCAGCTTGGGGTCGACCTACGAGCAGTACTTC
j_gene: TRBJ2-7
abundance: .
d_gene: .
v_gene: TRBV5-4

CDR3aa: CASSLRGELTPLHF
CDR3nt: TGTGCCAGCAGTTTACGGGGGGAGTTGACACCCCTCCACTTT
j_gene: TRBJ1-6
abundance: .
d_gene: .
v_gene: TRBV27

CDR3aa: CASSQVGMTGELFF
CDR3nt: TGTGCCAGCAGCCAGGTGGGGATGACCGGGGAGCTGTTTTTT
j_gene: TRBJ2-2
abundance: .
d_gene: .
v_gene: TRBV3-1/TRBV3-2

CDR3aa: CASSAGGGAGNTIYF
CDR3nt: TGTGCCAGCAGCGCCGGAGGGGGCGCGGGAAACACCATATATTTT
j_gene: TRBJ1-3
abundance: .
d_gene: TRBD1
v_gene: TRBV9

CDR3aa: CASSQPESGNTIYF
CDR3nt: TGTGCCAGCAGCCAACCTGAATCTGGAAACACCATATATTTT
j_gene: TRBJ1-3
abundance: few
d_gene: .
v_gene: TRBV3-1/TRBV3-2

CDR3aa: CASSLPTGAANEKLFF
CDR3nt: TGCGCCAGCAGCTTGCCTACAGGGGCCGCTAATGAAAAACTGTTTTTT
j_gene: TRBJ1-4
abundance: .
d_gene: TRBD1
v_gene: TRBV5-1

CDR3aa: CASSLGQENYGYTF
CDR3nt: TGTGCCAGCAGTTTGGGGCAGGAGAACTATGGCTACACCTTC
j_gene: TRBJ1-2
abundance: once
d_gene: .
v_gene: TRBV6-2/TRBV6-3

CDR3aa: CASSVGAGGLTGELFF
CDR3nt: TGTGCCAGCAGCGTAGGAGCGGGGGGGCTCACCGGGGAGCTGTTTTTT
j_gene: TRBJ2-2
abundance: .
d_gene: TRBD2
v_gene: TRBV9

CDR3aa: CAISEWGTGGNEQYF
CDR3nt: TGTGCCATCAGTGAGTGGGGGACAGGGGGCAACGAGCAGTACTTC
j_gene: TRBJ2-7
abundance: .
d_gene: TRBD1
v_gene: TRBV10-3

CDR3aa: CASSLAGTRVQPQHF
CDR3nt: TGTGCCAGCAGCTTAGCTGGGACGAGGGTACAGCCCCAGCATTTT
j_gene: TRBJ1-5
abundance: .
d_gene: .
v_gene: TRBV7-8

CDR3aa: CASSTGTGWAEAFF
CDR3nt: TGTGCCAGTAGTACAGGGACAGGCTGGGCTGAAGCTTTCTTT
j_gene: TRBJ1-1
abundance: .
d_gene: TRBD1
v_gene: TRBV19

CDR3aa: CASSSSGRGRENEQFF
CDR3nt: TGTGCCAGCAGTTCCAGCGGGAGGGGCAGGGAGAATGAGCAGTTCTTC
j_gene: TRBJ2-1
abundance: .
d_gene: TRBD2
v_gene: TRBV7-6

CDR3aa: CAGNRDTNQPQHF
CDR3nt: TGTGCCGGGAACCGGGACACCAATCAGCCCCAGCATTTT
j_gene: TRBJ1-5
abundance: .
d_gene: .
v_gene: TRBV2

CDR3aa: CSVVGVETQYF
CDR3nt: TGCAGCGTTGTGGGGGTGGAGACCCAGTACTTC
j_gene: TRBJ2-5
abundance: once
d_gene: .
v_gene: TRBV29-1

CDR3aa: CASSLQGGAGELFF
CDR3nt: TGTGCCAGCAGCTTACAGGGGGGTGCCGGGGAGCTGTTTTTT
j_gene: TRBJ2-2
abundance: .
d_gene: TRBD1
v_gene: TRBV5-4

CDR3aa: CASNVRGQREQYF
CDR3nt: TGTGCCAGCAACGTTAGGGGCCAACGCGAGCAGTACTTC
j_gene: TRBJ2-7
abundance: once
d_gene: .
v_gene: TRBV2

CDR3aa: CASSLVGGSGNTIYF
CDR3nt: TGTGCCAGCAGCTTGGTCGGGGGGAGTGGAAACACCATATATTTT
j_gene: TRBJ1-3
abundance: .
d_gene: .
v_gene: TRBV5-5

CDR3aa: CASRRRMGRGPGETQYF
CDR3nt: TGTGCCAGCAGGCGGAGAATGGGGCGGGGGCCGGGAGAGACCCAGTACTTC
j_gene: TRBJ2-5
abundance: .
d_gene: .
v_gene: TRBV2

CDR3aa: CASSLVRDQPQHF
CDR3nt: TGTGCCAGCAGCTTGGTCCGCGATCAGCCCCAGCATTTT
j_gene: TRBJ1-5
abundance: once
d_gene: .
v_gene: TRBV5-8

CDR3aa: CASSDSPYEQYF
CDR3nt: TGTGCCAGCAGTGATTCCCCCTACGAGCAGTACTTC
j_gene: TRBJ2-7
abundance: .
d_gene: .
v_gene: TRBV2

CDR3aa: CASSQSGGLKTYEQYF
CDR3nt: TGCGCCAGCAGTCAGTCCGGGGGTCTCAAAACCTACGAGCAGTACTTC
j_gene: TRBJ2-7
abundance: .
d_gene: .
v_gene: TRBV23-1

CDR3aa: CASSAAYRGAQYF
CDR3nt: TGTGCCAGCAGCGCCGCCTACAGGGGAGCCCAGTACTTC
j_gene: TRBJ2-5
abundance: .
d_gene: TRBD1
v_gene: TRBV11-2

CDR3aa: CASSDEGKGTEAFF
CDR3nt: TGCGCCAGCAGTGATGAGGGTAAGGGAACTGAAGCTTTCTTT
j_gene: TRBJ1-1
abundance: .
d_gene: .
v_gene: TRBV10-2

CDR3aa: CASSLGGIPGQPQHF
CDR3nt: TGTGCCAGCAGCTTAGGTGGCATACCGGGGCAGCCCCAGCATTTT
j_gene: TRBJ1-5
abundance: .
d_gene: .
v_gene: TRBV7-2

CDR3aa: CASSQWQTEAFF
CDR3nt: TGTGCCAGCAGCCAGTGGCAAACTGAAGCTTTCTTT
j_gene: TRBJ1-1
abundance: .
d_gene: .
v_gene: TRBV3-1/TRBV3-2

CDR3aa: CASSQLTGGDAEQYF
CDR3nt: TGTGCCAGCAGCCAGCTGACAGGGGGGGACGCCGAGCAGTACTTC
j_gene: TRBJ2-7
abundance: .
d_gene: TRBD1
v_gene: TRBV4-2

CDR3aa: CASSPSGSGSGGYTF
CDR3nt: TGTGCCAGCAGCCCATCCGGCTCAGGGTCGGGCGGCTACACCTTC
j_gene: TRBJ1-2
abundance: .
d_gene: .
v_gene: TRBV7-3

CDR3aa: CASSLSDGLGNTIYF
CDR3nt: TGTGCCAGCAGCCTTTCCGACGGGCTGGGAAACACCATATATTTT
j_gene: TRBJ1-3
abundance: .
d_gene: .
v_gene: TRBV11-2

CDR3aa: CASSGGQGPSPLHF
CDR3nt: TGTGCCAGCAGCGGTGGACAGGGGCCTTCACCCCTCCACTTT
j_gene: TRBJ1-6
abundance: .
d_gene: TRBD1
v_gene: TRBV9

CDR3aa: CSARGSSEAFF
CDR3nt: TGCAGTGCGAGGGGAAGCTCTGAAGCTTTCTTT
j_gene: TRBJ1-1
abundance: once
d_gene: .
v_gene: TRBV20-1

CDR3aa: CASSPWTGTEKLFF
CDR3nt: TGCGCCAGCAGCCCTTGGACAGGGACCGAAAAACTGTTTTTT
j_gene: TRBJ1-4
abundance: .
d_gene: TRBD1
v_gene: TRBV4-1

CDR3aa: CSARQAMNTEAFF
CDR3nt: TGCAGCGCCCGACAGGCCATGAACACTGAAGCTTTCTTT
j_gene: TRBJ1-1
abundance: .
d_gene: .
v_gene: TRBV29-1

CDR3aa: CASKGGARGFRTDTQYF
CDR3nt: TGTGCCAGTAAGGGCGGTGCTAGGGGCTTTCGCACAGATACGCAGTATTTT
j_gene: TRBJ2-3
abundance: .
d_gene: .
v_gene: TRBV19

CDR3aa: CASKGTPNTEAFF
CDR3nt: TGTGCCAGCAAGGGGACACCGAACACTGAAGCTTTCTTT
j_gene: TRBJ1-1
abundance: .
d_gene: .
v_gene: TRBV6-5

CDR3aa: CASSQRSSGANVLTF
CDR3nt: TGTGCCAGCAGCCAGAGGTCCTCTGGGGCCAACGTCCTGACTTTC
j_gene: TRBJ2-6
abundance: .
d_gene: .
v_gene: TRBV7-2

CDR3aa: CASSPETGADTQYF
CDR3nt: TGTGCCAGCTCTCCGGAGACAGGGGCTGATACGCAGTATTTT
j_gene: TRBJ2-3
abundance: .
d_gene: TRBD1
v_gene: TRBV6-5

CDR3aa: CASSVDQVDETQYF
CDR3nt: TGTGCCAGCAGCGTAGACCAGGTAGACGAGACCCAGTACTTC
j_gene: TRBJ2-5
abundance: .
d_gene: .
v_gene: TRBV9

CDR3aa: CASSPKTGANTEAFF
CDR3nt: TGCGCCAGCAGCCCTAAGACTGGGGCGAACACTGAAGCTTTCTTT
j_gene: TRBJ1-1
abundance: .
d_gene: .
v_gene: TRBV4-1

CDR3aa: CASSFTVNTEAFF
CDR3nt: TGTGCCAGCAGTTTCACGGTGAACACTGAAGCTTTCTTT
j_gene: TRBJ1-1
abundance: .
d_gene: .
v_gene: TRBV27

CDR3aa: CASSLRDVMNTEAFF
CDR3nt: TGTGCCAGCAGCCTACGGGACGTTATGAACACTGAAGCTTTCTTT
j_gene: TRBJ1-1
abundance: .
d_gene: .
v_gene: TRBV3-1/TRBV3-2

CDR3aa: CASIWTTNTGELFF
CDR3nt: TGTGCCAGCATCTGGACCACGAACACCGGGGAGCTGTTTTTT
j_gene: TRBJ2-2
abundance: .
d_gene: .
v_gene: TRBV11-1

CDR3aa: CASSQDHSFYEQYF
CDR3nt: TGCGCCAGCAGCCAAGATCACAGTTTCTACGAGCAGTACTTC
j_gene: TRBJ2-7
abundance: few
d_gene: .
v_gene: TRBV4-3

CDR3aa: CASSLAGQGRGAFF
CDR3nt: TGTGCCAGCAGCTTAGCTGGGCAGGGTAGAGGTGCTTTCTTT
j_gene: TRBJ1-1
abundance: .
d_gene: .
v_gene: TRBV11-2

CDR3aa: CASSLDEGAEAFF
CDR3nt: TGTGCCAGCAGCTTAGACGAAGGGGCTGAAGCTTTCTTT
j_gene: TRBJ1-1
abundance: .
d_gene: .
v_gene: TRBV11-3

CDR3aa: CASSFGGSQETQYF
CDR3nt: TGTGCCAGCAGCTTCGGAGGGTCCCAAGAGACCCAGTACTTC
j_gene: TRBJ2-5
abundance: .
d_gene: .
v_gene: TRBV7-3

CDR3aa: CASSLTGPYGYTF
CDR3nt: TGTGCCAGCAGCCTAACAGGGCCCTATGGCTACACCTTC
j_gene: TRBJ1-2
abundance: .
d_gene: .
v_gene: TRBV12-3/TRBV12-4

CDR3aa: CASSPPTGGRLGGNTYEQYF
CDR3nt: TGTGCCAGCTCACCACCAACCGGGGGGCGTCTTGGGGGAAACACCTACGAGCAGTACTTC
j_gene: TRBJ2-7
abundance: .
d_gene: .
v_gene: TRBV18

CDR3aa: CASSELAGGLYNEQFF
CDR3nt: TGTGCCAGTAGTGAGTTAGCGGGGGGCCTGTACAATGAGCAGTTCTTC
j_gene: TRBJ2-1
abundance: .
d_gene: TRBD2
v_gene: TRBV19